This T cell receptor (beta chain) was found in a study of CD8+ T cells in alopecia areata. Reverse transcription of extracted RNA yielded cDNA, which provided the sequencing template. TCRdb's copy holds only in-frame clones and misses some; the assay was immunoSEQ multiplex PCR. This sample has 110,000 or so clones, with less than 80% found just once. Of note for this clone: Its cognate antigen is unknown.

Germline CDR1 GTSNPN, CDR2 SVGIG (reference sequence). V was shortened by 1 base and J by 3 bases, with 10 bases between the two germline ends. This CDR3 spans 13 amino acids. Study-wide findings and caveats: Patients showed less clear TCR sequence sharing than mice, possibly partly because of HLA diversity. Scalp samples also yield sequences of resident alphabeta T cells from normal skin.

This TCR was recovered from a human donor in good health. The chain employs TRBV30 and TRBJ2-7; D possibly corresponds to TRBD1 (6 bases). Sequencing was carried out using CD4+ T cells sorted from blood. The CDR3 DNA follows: TGTGCCTGGAGTGGAAAACAGGGCTACGAGCAGTACTTC. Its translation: CAWSGKQGYEQYF. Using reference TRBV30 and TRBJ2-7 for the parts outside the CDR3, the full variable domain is SQTIHQWPATLVQPVGSPLSLECTVEGTSNPNLYWYRQAAGRGLQLLFYSVGIGQISSEVPQNLSASRPQDRQFILSSKKLLLSDSGFYLCAWSGKQGYEQYFGPGTRLTVT.